The TCR beta chain under discussion was sequenced for a study of blood T cell repertoires in COVID-19. This clone showed up just once. The length of the CDR3 is 14 residues. V trimming: 5 bases; J trimming: 4 bases; junction bases outside the gene matches: 5. Germline CDR1 is SGHTA and CDR2 is FQGNSA. Original processing methods: How many nucleated cells were present was estimated from reference gene primer amplification. Repertoires were generated with immunoSEQ multiplex PCR, while TCRdb's copy carries only in-frame clones and drops some. From that table come the V and J calls and clone size; the DNA was used to work out D and trimming. The sample holds hundreds of thousands of clones, roughly 90% seen once.

This chain connects TRBV7-2 to TRBJ2-5; 9 nucleotides align to TRBD2. Sequencing was done on a sample of peripheral blood. The clonotype originates from a young woman with COVID-19, enrolled during active disease. The CDR3 DNA follows: TGTGCCAGCAGCACGGGACTAGCCGTAGAGACCCAGTACTTC. Amino acids: CASSTGLAVETQYF.